Included here is one T cell receptor beta chain sequence, with context. The antigen is not known. TCRdb processed the reads anew with MiXCR; each CDR3 protein has one entry. The repertoire holds about 340,000 distinct CDR3 sequences, just under 30% seen once, with roughly 20% in the top ten. The sample is drawn from a study of T cell repertoires in cytomegalovirus infection. The CDR3 consists of 12 residues. Germline V gene sequence: CDR1 LNHDA, CDR2 SQIVND (reference sequence). The V gene lost 5 bases and the J gene lost 1 base, with 5 bases spanning the gap. V and J are TRBV19 and TRBJ1-2, with D uncertain. The clonotype was recovered from a human donor in good health (CMV status not recorded). Some clones in this sample may be carry-over from other donors' samples. This specimen was cultured PBMCs, taken from culture after CMV antigen stimulation. As DNA, the CDR3 is TGTGCCAGTAGTGGATATAACTATGGCTACACCTTC. It yields the protein CASSGYNYGYTF.